This note documents a single T cell receptor beta chain sequence. It has no known antigen specificity. The record has no base qualities; no much larger clone is one base away. The same CDR3 arises from other DNA sequences in this sample as well. This entry comes from a study of shared clonotypes between healthy human individuals (dated by TCRdb to 2020 to 2022). Context from the whole study: The cohort included three men and a couple of women between 18 and 49 years of age. For each donor, three plates each were used for CD4 naive and CD4 memory, two plates were used for CD8 naive, and one plate was used for CD8 memory. Libraries were prepared and TCR repertoires were sequenced by different laboratories using diverse techniques, in order to increase sequencing depth and limit assay-specific biases. To estimate repertoire size and how much clonotypes are shared between individuals, the study performed deep sequencing of blood TCR repertoires from a handful of healthy adults. Leukapheresis yielded between about 0.9 and 9 billion PBMCs per donor.

The full study reports these points: When four donors were compared, the shared fraction of clonotypes was about 5.2% for naive CD4, 3% to 4% for naive CD8, 2.3% for memory CD4, and 0.35% to 0.5% for memory CD8. Based on pairwise subsampling, the degree of clonotype sharing among donors was expected to be affected by sequencing depth. Naive subsets generally had larger estimated clonotype richness than memory subsets did. The small number of donors limited the genetic and exposure-history diversity represented. Clonotypes shared by all four sorted-subset donors showed higher generation probabilities than non-shared clonotypes. Sampling was limited to blood, and TCR repertoires in tissue likely differ from TCR repertoires in blood. Even with the large sequencing depth, rarefaction of the sorted-subset datasets indicated that sequencing was incomplete.

Donors were healthy HIV-negative adults with no recently reported acute infections or vaccinations. All donors were Caucasian adults living in Nashville, Tennessee, USA. CD4+ T cells were enriched by magnetic negative selection; naive cells were then positively selected on CD45RA, and the negative fraction formed the memory subset. Blood was collected by leukapheresis, and PBMCs were isolated by Ficoll-Histopaque density gradient centrifugation and then cryopreserved in liquid nitrogen vapor phase. Purity and quantity of every magnetically sorted T cell population were checked by analytical flow cytometry. Each sorted fraction had its genomic DNA isolated and then quantified by UV absorbance on a Nanodrop 2000c. TCR CDR3 regions were amplified from genomic DNA by multiplex PCR using the deep immunoSEQ assay. For each cell subset, the extracted genomic DNA was distributed evenly across all wells of several immunoSEQ 96-well plates, and each plate served as one replicate. For sorted subsets, 200 ng of genomic DNA, equivalent to 25,000 to 35,000 T cell genomes, went into each replicate PCR. Purified libraries were measured with a Qubit 3.0 fluorometer, size-checked on a Bioanalyzer 2100, and measured again with the KAPA Library Quantification kit. Each immunoSEQ 96-well plate was sequenced on its own single-read 150-cycle Illumina NextSeq 550 flow cell. In the authors' own workflow: The immunoSEQ output contained only junctional sequences without quality scores, so filtering could not match that applied to full-length reads. To assign V/J genes and CDR3, sequences were annotated using PyIR, a Python wrapper for IgBLAST v1.9, with IMGT germline references. Reads with weak V/J assignments (E-value above 1e-6), missing CDR3, stop codons, out-of-frame junctions, or ambiguous translated residues were removed. V3J clonotypes were defined by identical inferred V gene, J gene, and CDR3 amino acid sequence. The percentage overlap between two repertoires was calculated by dividing the number of shared unique clonotypes by the size of the smaller repertoire. Richness of each repertoire was evaluated using RTK rarefaction, the Chao1 estimator, and Recon v2.1 estimates of unobserved clonotypes. Generation probabilities were computed with OLGA for all TCRbeta clonotypes obtained by the gDNA method from several donors. Here the immuneACCESS table is served through TCRdb, limited to in-frame sequences with V and J called. Missing clones are a known gap in these copies; in checked studies unresolved V genes cover under half, and the rest lacks a known reason. V, J and clone size are taken as reported in that table, and D and trimming were inferred from the DNA itself. This sample lists about 670,000 clones; approximately 79% were detected once. About 1.7% of the sample rests with the top ten.

Trimming removed 4 bases from V and 5 bases from J, leaving 11 bases between the germline ends. CDR1 and CDR2 were assigned from the germline V gene (reference sequence) as MNHNY and SVGAGI. The cysteine opens and the phenylalanine closes a CDR3 of 13 amino acids. The only DNA kept is the CDR3, 39 bases in frame from the first base. This TCR was recovered from a woman in her 30s in good health. The sample was memory CD4+ T cells sorted from blood. This sample's cell subset or site label indicates: CD45RA-negative fraction. The rearranged chain carries TRBV6-6 and TRBJ1-2, and possibly TRBD1, on 5 matching bases. The CDR3 region has the sequence CASSSTGDYGYTF. In nucleotides, the sequence is TGTGCCAGCAGTTCAACAGGTGATTATGGCTACACCTTC.